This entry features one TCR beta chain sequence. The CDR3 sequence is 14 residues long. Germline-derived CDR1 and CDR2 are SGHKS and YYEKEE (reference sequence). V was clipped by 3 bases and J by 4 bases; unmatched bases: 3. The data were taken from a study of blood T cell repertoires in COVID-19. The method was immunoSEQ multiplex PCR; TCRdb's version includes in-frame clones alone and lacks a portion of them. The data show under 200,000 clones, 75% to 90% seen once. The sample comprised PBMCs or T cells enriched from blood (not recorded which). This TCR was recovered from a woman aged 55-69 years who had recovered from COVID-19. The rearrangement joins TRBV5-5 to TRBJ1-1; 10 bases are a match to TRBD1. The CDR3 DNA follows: TGTGCCAGCAGCTGGGGACAGGGGTCCACTGAAGCTTTCTTT. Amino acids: CASSWGQGSTEAFF.